The 4 T cell receptor beta chains below were found in one sample sequenced in a study of T cells in Graves' hyperthyroidism and ophthalmopathy. Template material for amplifying TCR beta CDR3 regions consisted of RNA transcripts. A set of HTBI primers served as the primers for a first-round RT-PCR of the TCR CDR3. Using its own MiXCR run on the multiplex PCR reads, TCRdb lists one record per CDR3 protein. This table holds about 560,000 distinct CDR3 sequences, over 15% found once. Sequencing used blood. These receptors were obtained from a woman between 18 and 29 years old with Graves' hyperthyroidism.

This clonotype was seen more than once but under ten times. This chain links TRBV6-7 with TRBJ2-5; 7 positions match TRBD1. TRBV6-7 falls under the ORF class, with uncertain function. Trimming cost V 0 bases and J 1 base; bases outside gene matches: 8. The CDR3 is 17 residues long. CDR3 coding DNA: TGTGCCAGCAGTTACTCGATAGGACAGGAGTTCCAAGAGACCCAGTACTTC. Translating it yields CASSYSIGQEFQETQYF.

The sample holds many counts of this clonotype. The V gene is TRBV19, the J gene TRBJ1-5; 10 positions agree with TRBD1. The CDR3 is made up of 15 amino acids. CDR1 is LNHDA, CDR2 SQIVND, per germline (reference sequence). The V gene end was trimmed by 4 bases and the J gene end by 6 bases; junction bases not matched to a gene: 6. CDR3 bases: TGTGCCAGTAGTACCGGGACAGGGGCCGGTCAGCCCCAGCATTTT. Amino acid sequence: CASSTGTGAGQPQHF.

V gene TRBV10-3 combines with J gene TRBJ2-3, with D possibly being TRBD1 or TRBD2 (5 bases each). CDR1 ENHRY and CDR2 SYGVKD come from the germline V gene. This CDR3 is 15 amino acids long. Trimming cost V 8 bases and J 2 bases, with 17 bases left between them. CDR3 sequence reads: CAISLGDAPTDTQYF. In DNA, the CDR3 is TGTGCCATCTCCCTTGGGGACGCACCCACAGATACGCAGTATTTT.

The rearrangement uses TRBV25-1 and TRBJ1-2; 7 positions agree with TRBD1. J was trimmed by 2 bases and V by 6 bases; bases with no gene match: 3. This CDR3 has 13 amino acids. Germline V CDR1 and CDR2: MGHDK, SYGVNS. Here the CDR3 DNA reads TGTGCCAGCAGGAGGGGGCAAAACTATGGCTACACCTTC. This gives the protein CASRRGQNYGYTF.